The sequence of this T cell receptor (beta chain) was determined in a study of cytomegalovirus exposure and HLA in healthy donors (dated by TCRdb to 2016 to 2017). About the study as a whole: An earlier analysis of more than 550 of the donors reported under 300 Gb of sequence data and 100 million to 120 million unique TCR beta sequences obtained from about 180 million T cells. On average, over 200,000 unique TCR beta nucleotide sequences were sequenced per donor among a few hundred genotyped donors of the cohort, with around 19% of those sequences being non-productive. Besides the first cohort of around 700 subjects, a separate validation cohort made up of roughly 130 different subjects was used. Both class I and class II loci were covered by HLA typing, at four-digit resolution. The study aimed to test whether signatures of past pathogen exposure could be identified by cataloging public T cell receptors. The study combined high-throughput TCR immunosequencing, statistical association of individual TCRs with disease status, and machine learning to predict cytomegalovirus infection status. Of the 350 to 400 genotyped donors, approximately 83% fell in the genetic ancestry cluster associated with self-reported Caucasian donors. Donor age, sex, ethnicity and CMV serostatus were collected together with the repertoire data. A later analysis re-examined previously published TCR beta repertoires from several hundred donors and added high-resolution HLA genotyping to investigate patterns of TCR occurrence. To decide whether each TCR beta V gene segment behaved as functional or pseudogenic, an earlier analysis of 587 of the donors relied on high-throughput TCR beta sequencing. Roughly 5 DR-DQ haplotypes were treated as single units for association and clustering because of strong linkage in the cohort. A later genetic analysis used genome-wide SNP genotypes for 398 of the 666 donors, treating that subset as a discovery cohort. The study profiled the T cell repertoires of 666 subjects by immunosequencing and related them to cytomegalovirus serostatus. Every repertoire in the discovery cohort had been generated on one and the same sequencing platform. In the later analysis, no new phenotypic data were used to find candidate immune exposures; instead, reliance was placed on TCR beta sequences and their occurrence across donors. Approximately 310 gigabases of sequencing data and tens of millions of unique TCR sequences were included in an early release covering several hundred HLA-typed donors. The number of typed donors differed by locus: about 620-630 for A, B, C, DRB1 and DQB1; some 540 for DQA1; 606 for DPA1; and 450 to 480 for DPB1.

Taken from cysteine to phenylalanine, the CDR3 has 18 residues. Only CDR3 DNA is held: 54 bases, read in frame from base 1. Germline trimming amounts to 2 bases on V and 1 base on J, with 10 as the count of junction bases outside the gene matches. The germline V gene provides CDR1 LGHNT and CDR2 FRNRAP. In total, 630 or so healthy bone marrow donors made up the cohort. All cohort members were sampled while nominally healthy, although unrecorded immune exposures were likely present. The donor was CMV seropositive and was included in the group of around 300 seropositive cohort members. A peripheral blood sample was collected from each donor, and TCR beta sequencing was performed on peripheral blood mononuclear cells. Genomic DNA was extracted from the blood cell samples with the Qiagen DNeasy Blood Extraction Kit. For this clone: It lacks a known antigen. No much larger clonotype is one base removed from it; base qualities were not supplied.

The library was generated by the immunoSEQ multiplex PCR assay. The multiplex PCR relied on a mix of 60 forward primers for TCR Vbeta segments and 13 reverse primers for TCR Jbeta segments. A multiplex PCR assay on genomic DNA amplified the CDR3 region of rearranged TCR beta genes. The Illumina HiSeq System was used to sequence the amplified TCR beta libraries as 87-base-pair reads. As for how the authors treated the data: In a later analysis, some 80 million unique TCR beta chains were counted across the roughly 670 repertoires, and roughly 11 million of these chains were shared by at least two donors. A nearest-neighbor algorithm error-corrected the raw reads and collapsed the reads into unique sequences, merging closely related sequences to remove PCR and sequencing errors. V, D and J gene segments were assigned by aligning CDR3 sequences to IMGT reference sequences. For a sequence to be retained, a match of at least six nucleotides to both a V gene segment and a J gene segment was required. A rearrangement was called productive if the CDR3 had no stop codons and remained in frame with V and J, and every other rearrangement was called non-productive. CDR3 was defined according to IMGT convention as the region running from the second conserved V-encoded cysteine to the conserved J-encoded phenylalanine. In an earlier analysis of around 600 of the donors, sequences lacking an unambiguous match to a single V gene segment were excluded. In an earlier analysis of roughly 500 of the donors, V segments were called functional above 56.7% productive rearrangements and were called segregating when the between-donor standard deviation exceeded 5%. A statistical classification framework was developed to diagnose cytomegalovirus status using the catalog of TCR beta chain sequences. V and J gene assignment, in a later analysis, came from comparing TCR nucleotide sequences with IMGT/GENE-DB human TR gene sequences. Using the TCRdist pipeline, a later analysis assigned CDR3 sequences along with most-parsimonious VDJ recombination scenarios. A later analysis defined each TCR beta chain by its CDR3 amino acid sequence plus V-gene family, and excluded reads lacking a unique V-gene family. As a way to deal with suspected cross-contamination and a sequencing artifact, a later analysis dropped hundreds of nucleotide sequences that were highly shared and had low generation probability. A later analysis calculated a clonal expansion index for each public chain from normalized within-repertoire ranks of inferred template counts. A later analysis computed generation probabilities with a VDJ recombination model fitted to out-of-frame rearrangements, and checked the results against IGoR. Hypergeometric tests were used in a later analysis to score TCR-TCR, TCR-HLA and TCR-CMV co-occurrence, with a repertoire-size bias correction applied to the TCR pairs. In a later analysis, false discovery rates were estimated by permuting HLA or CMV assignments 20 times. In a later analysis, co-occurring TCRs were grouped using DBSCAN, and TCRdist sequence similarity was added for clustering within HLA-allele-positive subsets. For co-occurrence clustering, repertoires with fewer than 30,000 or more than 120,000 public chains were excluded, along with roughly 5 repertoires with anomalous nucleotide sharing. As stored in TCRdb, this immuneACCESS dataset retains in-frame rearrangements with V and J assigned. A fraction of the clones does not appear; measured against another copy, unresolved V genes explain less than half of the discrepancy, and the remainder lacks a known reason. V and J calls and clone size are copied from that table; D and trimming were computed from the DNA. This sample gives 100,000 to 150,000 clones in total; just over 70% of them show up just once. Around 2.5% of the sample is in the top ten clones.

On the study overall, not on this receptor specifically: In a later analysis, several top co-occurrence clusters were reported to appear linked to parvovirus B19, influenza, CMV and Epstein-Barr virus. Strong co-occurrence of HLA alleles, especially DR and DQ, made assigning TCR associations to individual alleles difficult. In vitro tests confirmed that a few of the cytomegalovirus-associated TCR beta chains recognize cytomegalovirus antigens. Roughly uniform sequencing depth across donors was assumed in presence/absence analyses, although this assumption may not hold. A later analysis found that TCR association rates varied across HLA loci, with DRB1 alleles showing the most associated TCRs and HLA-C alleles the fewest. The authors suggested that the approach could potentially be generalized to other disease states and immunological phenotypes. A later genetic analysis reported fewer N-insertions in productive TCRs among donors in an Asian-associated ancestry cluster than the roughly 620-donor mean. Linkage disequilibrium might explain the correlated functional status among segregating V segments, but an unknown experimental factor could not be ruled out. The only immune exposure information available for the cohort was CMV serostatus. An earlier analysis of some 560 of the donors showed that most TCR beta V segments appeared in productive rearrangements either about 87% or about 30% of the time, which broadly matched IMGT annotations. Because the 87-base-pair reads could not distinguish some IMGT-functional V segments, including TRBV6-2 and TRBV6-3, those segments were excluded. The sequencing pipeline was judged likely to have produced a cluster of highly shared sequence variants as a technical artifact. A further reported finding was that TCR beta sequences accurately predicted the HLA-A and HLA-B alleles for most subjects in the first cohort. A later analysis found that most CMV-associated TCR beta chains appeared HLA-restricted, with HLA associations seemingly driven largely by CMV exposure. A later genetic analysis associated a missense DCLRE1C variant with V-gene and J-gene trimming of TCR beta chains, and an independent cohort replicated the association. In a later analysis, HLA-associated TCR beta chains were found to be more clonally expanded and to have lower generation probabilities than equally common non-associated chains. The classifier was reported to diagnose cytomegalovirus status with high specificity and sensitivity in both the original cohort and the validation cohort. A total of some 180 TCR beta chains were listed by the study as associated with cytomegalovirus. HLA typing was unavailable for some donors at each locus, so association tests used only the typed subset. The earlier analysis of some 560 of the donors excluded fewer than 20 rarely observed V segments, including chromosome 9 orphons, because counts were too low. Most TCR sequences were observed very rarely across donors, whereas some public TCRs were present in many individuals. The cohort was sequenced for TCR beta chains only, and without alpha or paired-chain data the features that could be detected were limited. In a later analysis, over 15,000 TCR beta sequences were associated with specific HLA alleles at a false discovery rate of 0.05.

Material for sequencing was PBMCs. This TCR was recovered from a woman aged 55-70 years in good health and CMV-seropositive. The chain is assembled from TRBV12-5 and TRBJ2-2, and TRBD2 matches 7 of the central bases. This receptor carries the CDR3 CASGLRLWGGKNTGELFF. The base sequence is TGTGCTAGTGGTTTGCGCCTCTGGGGGGGGAAGAACACCGGGGAGCTGTTTTTT.